The source of this T cell receptor beta chain is a study of cytomegalovirus exposure and HLA in healthy donors. The CDR3 consists of 16 residues. Germline assignment: CDR1 SGHNT and CDR2 YENEEA. The ends lost 5 bases at V and 3 bases at J; junction bases unmatched: 11. Researchers ran the PCR with 60 Vbeta and 13 Jbeta primers. Sequencing was performed with immunoSEQ multiplex PCR; in TCRdb, only in-frame clones are kept and a portion is missing. The sample holds around 150,000 clones; about 80% are singletons and the top ten take around 4.3%. The chain recombines TRBV11-3 with TRBJ1-1; 8 bases are shared with TRBD1. Sample: PBMCs. The receptor comes from a man aged 35 to 55 in good health and CMV-seropositive. The CDR3 spells CASSAHRGVSDTEAFF. CDR3 coding DNA: TGTGCCAGCAGCGCCCACAGGGGGGTGAGTGACACTGAAGCTTTCTTT.